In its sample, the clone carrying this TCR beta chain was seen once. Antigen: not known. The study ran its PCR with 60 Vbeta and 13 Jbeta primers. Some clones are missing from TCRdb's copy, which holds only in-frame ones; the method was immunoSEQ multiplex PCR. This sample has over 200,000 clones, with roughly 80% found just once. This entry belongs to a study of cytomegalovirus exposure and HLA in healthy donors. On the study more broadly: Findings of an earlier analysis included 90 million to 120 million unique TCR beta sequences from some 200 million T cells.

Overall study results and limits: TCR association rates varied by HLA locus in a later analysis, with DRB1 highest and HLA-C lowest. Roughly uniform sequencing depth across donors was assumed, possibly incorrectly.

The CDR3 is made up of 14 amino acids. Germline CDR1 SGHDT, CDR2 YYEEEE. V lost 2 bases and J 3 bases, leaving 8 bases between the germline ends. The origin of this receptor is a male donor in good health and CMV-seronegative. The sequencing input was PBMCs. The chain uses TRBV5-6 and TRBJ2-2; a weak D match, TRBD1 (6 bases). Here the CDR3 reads CASSLQGYTGELFF. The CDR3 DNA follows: TGTGCCAGCAGCTTACAGGGATACACCGGGGAGCTGTTTTTT.